Shown below are 20 T cell receptor beta chains from a single sample sequenced in a study of metastatic and nonmetastatic thyroid tumors. TCRdb re-clonotyped the PCR reads via MiXCR. The sample holds some 5,200 clones, 28% seen once. No patient received treatment before thyroid surgery. Material for sequencing was adjacent normal tissue. These receptors were obtained from a female donor with papillary thyroid cancer or a benign thyroid nodule (not recorded which). Some clones in this sample may be carry-over from other donors' samples.

V and J are TRBV7-2 and TRBJ2-7; TRBD2 agrees at 9 bases. CDR1 and CDR2 from the germline V gene are SGHTA and FQGNSA. The J segment lost 3 bases and the V segment lost 5 bases, leaving 2 bases of the junction unmatched. CDR3 size: 13 residues. CDR3 coding DNA: TGTGCCAGCAGCAGGACTAGCGACTACGAGCAGTACTTC. It encodes CASSRTSDYEQYF.

The J gene is TRBJ2-7, the V gene TRBV7-6; D gene unclear. There are 13 residues in the CDR3. V gave up 3 bases and J gave up 5 bases, with 11 bases separating them. CDR1 and CDR2 (germline): SGHVS, FNYEAQ. The CDR3 coding sequence is TGTGCCAGCAGCTTCTCCCGGTACGACGAGCAGTACTTC. This encodes CASSFSRYDEQYF.

This chain joins TRBV7-6 and TRBJ2-5; no reliable D call. The CDR3 is made up of 15 amino acids. The germline V gene has CDR1 SGHVS and CDR2 FNYEAQ. V was pared by 1 base and J by 5 bases, with 14 bases between. The CDR3, as DNA: TGTGCCAGCAGCTTAGAGGAAGGGTTCGGGGAGACCCAGTACTTC. Amino acids: CASSLEEGFGETQYF. The variable domain in full, completed from reference TRBV7-6 and TRBJ2-5, reads GAGVSQSPRYKVTKRGQDVALRCDPISGHVSLYWYRQALGQGPEFLTYFNYEAQQDKSGLPNDRFSAERPEGSISTLTIQRTEQRDSAMYRCASSLEEGFGETQYFGPGTRLLVL.

By frequency in the sample, this clone is large. The chain has TRBV2 and TRBJ1-3; no firm D call. This CDR3 contains 16 residues. From germline, CDR1 is SNHLY and CDR2 FYNNEI. Trimming took 4 bases from V and 0 from J, leaving 13 bases between them. CDR3 in amino acids: CASSVGLRYSGNTIYF. CDR3 sequence (DNA): TGTGCCAGCAGTGTCGGCCTTCGCTACTCTGGAAACACCATATATTTT.

This clone is classed as medium-sized. This chain uses TRBV15 with TRBJ1-4; D not certain. V lost 0 bases to trimming and J lost 8 bases, with 7 bases between them. The CDR3 is 13 residues long. Germline-derived CDR1 and CDR2 are LNHNV and YYDKDF (reference sequence). CDR3 sequence: CATSRDKQEKLFF. CDR3 nucleotide sequence: TGTGCCACCAGCAGAGATAAGCAGGAAAAACTGTTTTTT.

This clone was counted between two and nine times. One end of the junction does not line up with germline, which may come from a read error. The chain carries TRBV19 and TRBJ2-1; TRBD1 matches 7 bases. The CDR3 consists of 14 residues. Per the germline V gene, CDR1 is LNHDA and CDR2 is SQIVND (reference sequence). In nucleotides, the CDR3 is TGTGCCGGTAGTCGGCAGGGGGACTACAATGAGCAGTTCTTC. Its protein is CAGSRQGDYNEQFF.

In this sample, this clone turned up a few times. A much larger clone differs from this one at a single base, so this may be a read error. This specimen includes other DNA sequences encoding the same CDR3. V usage is TRBV19 and J usage is TRBJ1-2; D is perhaps TRBD1 (5 bases). V was cut by 9 bases and J by 8 bases, with 25 bases left in between. The germline CDR1 and CDR2 sequences are LNHDA and SQIVND (reference sequence). There are 15 residues in the CDR3. CDR3 sequence: CASRRSGAQGQGYTF. The CDR3 DNA is TGTGCCAGCAGACGATCCGGGGCCCAGGGCCAAGGCTACACCTTC.

This clone was observed many times. Other nucleotide sequences in the sample specify the same CDR3. The chain carries TRBV7-8 and TRBJ2-3; D could derive from TRBD1 or TRBD2 (5 bases each). The CDR3 is made up of 13 amino acids. The V end was cut by 5 bases, the J end by 11 bases, with 17 bases between. CDR1 SGHVS and CDR2 FQNEAQ come from the germline V gene. DNA for the CDR3: TGTGCCAGCAGCCCAGGGACCCGTTTGGGGCAGTATTTT. As protein: CASSPGTRLGQYF.

A note on this clone: This may arise from a read error, as a much more abundant clone is one base away. The gene calls are TRBV7-8 and TRBJ2-7; 13 nucleotides agree with TRBD2. CDR1 is SGHVS and CDR2 is FQNEAQ in the germline V gene. The CDR3 is made up of 18 amino acids. This CDR3 is CANSPRTSGGLSSYEQYF. The CDR3 coding sequence is TGTGCCAACAGCCCCCGGACTAGCGGGGGCCTGAGCTCCTACGAGCAGTACTTC.

This clone was observed many times. The chain links TRBV2 to TRBJ1-2, with a weak D call TRBD1 (6 bases). With 6 bases removed from V and 0 bases from J, the gap between germline ends came to 11 bases. Germline CDR1 is SNHLY and CDR2 is FYNNEI. The CDR3 has 14 residues. CDR3 sequence reads: CASRAQGSNYGYTF. The CDR3, as DNA: TGTGCCAGCAGGGCACAGGGTTCTAACTATGGCTACACCTTC.

On this clone itself: A read error may produce the germline difference seen at one junction end. CDR3 sequence (DNA): TGTGCCAACAGCTTAGCAGGGACGGCCAACTACGAGCAGTACTTC. As protein: CANSLAGTANYEQYF. The V and J genes are TRBV7-2 and TRBJ2-7; either TRBD1 or TRBD2 may supply D (5 bases each). The CDR3 runs to 15 residues. CDR1 and CDR2 (germline): SGHTA, FQGNSA.

The chain carries TRBV6-2 or TRBV6-3 and TRBJ2-1; 9 nucleotides align to TRBD2. Germline loops: CDR1 MNHEY, CDR2 SVGEGT. V lost 10 bases to trimming and J lost 5 bases; unmatched junction nucleotides: 12. This CDR3 has 15 amino acids. The CDR3, as DNA: TGTGCCACACGCACCGGGACTAGCCTCAACAATGAGCAGTTCTTC. It codes for CATRTGTSLNNEQFF.

Sample share makes this clone medium-sized. The chain's CDR3 is CASSFSGGADTQYF. CDR3 coding DNA: TGTGCCAGCAGCTTTAGTGGGGGTGCAGATACGCAGTATTTT. V and J are TRBV5-8 and TRBJ2-3, with D possibly called TRBD1 or TRBD2 (5 bases each). Germline-derived CDR1 and CDR2 are SGHTS and YDEGEE. The V end was cut by 2 bases, the J end by 4 bases, with 11 bases between. The CDR3 has 14 amino acids. The whole variable domain, filled in from reference TRBV5-8 and TRBJ2-3, reads EAGVTQSPTHLIKTRGQQATLRCSPISGHTSVYWYQQALGLGLQFLLWYDEGEERNRGNFPPRFSGRQFPNYSSELNVNALELEDSALYLCASSFSGGADTQYFGPGTRLTVL.

This clone was seen at least ten times. This chain joins TRBV6-5 and TRBJ2-1; 7 bases align to TRBD1. The CDR3 runs 16 residues. Trimming took 6 bases from V and 4 from J; bases not matched to a gene: 12. Germline CDR1 and CDR2: MNHEY and SVGAGI. As DNA, the CDR3 is TGTGCCAGCAGACTCGAGGGGGCCAAACCTTACAATGAGCAGTTCTTC. It codes for CASRLEGAKPYNEQFF.

This clone was recorded many times. CDR3 in DNA: TGTGCCAGCAGTGACCACACACCCTACGAGCAGTACTTC. Its protein product is CASSDHTPYEQYF. The gene calls are TRBV28 and TRBJ2-7; D is ambiguous. V lost 5 bases to trimming and J lost 2 bases, with 10 bases between them. This CDR3 contains 13 residues. CDR1 MDHEN and CDR2 SYDVKM come from the germline V gene.

V and J are TRBV11-2 and TRBJ2-2, with a possible D match to TRBD2 (5 bases). Germline CDR1 is SGHAT and CDR2 is FQNNGV. The CDR3 consists of 13 residues. V lost 5 bases and J lost 5, with 9 bases in between. The CDR3 DNA reads TGTGCCAGCAGCCGCAGCGGAACCGGGGAGCTGTTTTTT. This encodes CASSRSGTGELFF.

The genes are TRBV20-1 and TRBJ1-1; D may be TRBD1 (6 bases). In germline, CDR1 is DFQATT, CDR2 SNEGSKA (reference sequence). The CDR3 is made up of 14 amino acids. The V and J ends lost 3 bases and 5 bases respectively, with 16 bases between them. The CDR3 DNA follows: TGCAGTGCTAGCGGGCCGGGGGCGAGGACTGAAGCTTTCTTT. Translation: CSASGPGARTEAFF.

This clone is classed as medium-sized. This sequence joins TRBV28 and TRBJ2-7; TRBD2 is a possible D gene (5 bases). The CDR3 extends over 15 amino acids. Trimming removed 4 bases from V and 3 bases from J, with 16 bases in between. Germline V gene data show CDR1 as MDHEN and CDR2 as SYDVKM. The CDR3 spells CASSSPGAEFYEQYF. The CDR3 DNA is TGTGCCAGCAGTTCCCCCGGAGCGGAGTTCTACGAGCAGTACTTC.

To note about this clone: A much larger clone lies a single base off, so this may be a read error. In the same sample, other DNA sequences code for this CDR3. DNA for the CDR3: TGTGCCAGCAGCTTAGGATTCCAGGCCACCTACGAGCAGTACTTC. Translated, it gives CASSLGFQATYEQYF. The chain joins TRBV7-8 to TRBJ2-7, with no clear D. There are 15 residues in the CDR3. Trimming took 1 base from V and 2 from J, leaving 12 bases between them. Germline V gene data show CDR1 as SGHVS and CDR2 as FQNEAQ.

Within the sample, this clone is large. The genes are TRBV2 and TRBJ1-3; 9 bases are a match to TRBD1. This CDR3 has 15 residues. With V trimmed by 8 bases and J by 3 bases, 8 bases remained unmatched. Germline values: CDR1 SNHLY, CDR2 FYNNEI. CDR3 sequence reads: CASGDRVPLGNTIYF. For the CDR3, the DNA is TGTGCCAGCGGGGACAGGGTGCCGCTTGGAAACACCATATATTTT. The full variable domain, rest sourced from reference TRBV2 and TRBJ1-3, is EPEVTQTPSHQVTQMGQEVILRCVPISNHLYFYWYRQILGQKVEFLVSFYNNEISEKSEIFDDQFSVERPDGSNFTLKIRSTKLEDSAMYFCASGDRVPLGNTIYFGEGSWLTVV.